Below are 30 T cell receptor beta chains sequenced from a single sample in a study of Ad26.COV2.S vaccination and SARS-CoV-2 variants. This table comes from immunoSEQ multiplex PCR, and its TCRdb copy is limited to in-frame clones, with some not included. The sample carries about 460,000 clones, roughly nine tenths recorded once. Treatment noted: over 15 received Ad26.COV2.S at low or high dose, single or two shots; about five received placebo; per-sample allocation not given. Samples came from day 63 after the first vaccine or placebo injection. Sequenced here: peripheral blood, sampled in a trial of Ad26.COV2.S vaccine versus placebo. The receptor set was obtained from a person between 18 and 60 years old who received the Ad26.COV2.S COVID-19 vaccine or a placebo.

This chain uses TRBV7-3 with TRBJ2-2; 9 bases are shared with TRBD1. V lost 5 bases, J lost 1 base, and 5 bases stayed unmatched. The V gene's germline CDR1 is SGHTA and CDR2 FQGTGA. The CDR3 is made up of 16 amino acids. In nucleotides, the CDR3 is TGTGCCAGCAGCCACCCGGGACAGGGGAACACCGGGGAGCTGTTTTTT. It codes for CASSHPGQGNTGELFF.

The chain links TRBV30 to TRBJ2-7; D possibly corresponds to TRBD2 (6 bases). V shed 5 bases and J shed 2 bases, with 22 bases lying between them. CDR3 length: 16 amino acids. CDR1 and CDR2 (germline): GTSNPN, SVGIG (reference sequence). CDR3 bases: TGTGCCTGGGCCCCCTTAACGATAGCGGAGCCCTACGAGCAGTACTTC. This codes for CAWAPLTIAEPYEQYF.

This clone was seen only once. For the CDR3, the DNA is TGTGCCAGCAGCATCCCCGGGACAGGAGCCTACGAGCAGTACTTC. Translating it yields CASSIPGTGAYEQYF. The genes are TRBV11-2 and TRBJ2-7; 8 bases are a match to TRBD1. Germline CDR1 is SGHAT and CDR2 is FQNNGV. The CDR3 runs 15 residues. Trimming at V came to 5 bases and at J to 2 bases, leaving 8 bases not matched to a gene.

The genes are TRBV18 and TRBJ2-1; D not resolved. This CDR3 is 12 amino acids long. V was pared by 1 base and J by 8 bases, with 6 bases between. Per the germline V gene, CDR1 is KGHSH and CDR2 is LQKENI. The chain's CDR3 is CASSPRRDEQFF. The CDR3 bases are TGTGCCAGCTCACCACGGCGAGATGAGCAGTTCTTC.

The V gene is TRBV5-1, the J gene TRBJ2-7; TRBD1 matches 7 bases. J gave up 0 bases and V 0 bases, and 9 bases lay outside the gene matches. Germline CDR1 SGHRS, CDR2 YFSETQ. The CDR3 length is 17 residues. CDR3: CASSLGVPGQTSYEQYF. CDR3 in DNA: TGCGCCAGCAGCTTGGGCGTGCCGGGACAGACCTCCTACGAGCAGTACTTC.

This clone was detected a few times. The chain is built from TRBV18 and TRBJ1-4; D remains unclear. V lost 6 bases, J lost 0 bases, and 8 bases lay in between. In germline, CDR1 is KGHSH, CDR2 LQKENI. CDR3 size: 14 residues. The CDR3, as DNA: TGTGCCAGCTCTGCCGGTGCAACTAATGAAAAACTGTTTTTT. This codes for CASSAGATNEKLFF.

This clone was counted between two and nine times. V usage is TRBV30 and J usage is TRBJ1-5; 8 positions agree with TRBD1. The CDR3 totals 17 residues. Germline values: CDR1 GTSNPN, CDR2 SVGIG (reference sequence). Trimming cost V 0 bases and J 1 base; bases outside gene matches: 8. Written as DNA, the CDR3 is TGTGCCTGGAGTGTGAGAGGCAGGGGGCGAAGCAATCAGCCCCAGCATTTT. Translating gives CAWSVRGRGRSNQPQHF.

The chain has TRBV7-9 and TRBJ1-5; D uncertain. V lost 1 base and J lost 2, with 6 bases in between. This CDR3 comprises 14 residues. CDR1 SEHNR and CDR2 FQNEAQ come from the germline V gene (reference sequence). CDR3 nucleotides: TGTGCCAGCAGCTTAGGGTTGGGCAATCAGCCCCAGCATTTT. It codes for CASSLGLGNQPQHF.

This rearrangement joins TRBV7-8 to TRBJ2-2; no clear D gene. The CDR3 sequence is 15 residues long. CDR1 SGHVS and CDR2 FQNEAQ come from the germline V gene. V shed 5 bases and J shed 1 base, with 11 bases lying between them. The CDR3 loop is CASSPLPGNTGELFF. DNA for the CDR3: TGTGCCAGCAGCCCCCTTCCGGGGAACACCGGGGAGCTGTTTTTT. The entire variable domain, with the rest obtained from reference TRBV7-8 and TRBJ2-2, is as follows: GAGVSQSPRYKVAKRGQDVALRCDPISGHVSLFWYQQALGQGPEFLTYFQNEAQLDKSGLPSDRFFAERPEGSVSTLKIQRTQQEDSAVYLCASSPLPGNTGELFFGEGSRLTVL.

The V and J genes are TRBV30 and TRBJ1-2; TRBD1 might be the D (6 bases). V was clipped by 2 bases and J by 8 bases, with 15 bases between them. CDR1 and CDR2 (germline): GTSNPN, SVGIG (reference sequence). This CDR3 region has 13 residues. The CDR3 DNA reads as TGTGCCTGGAGTCGGGGGCTCGGGTACGGCTACACCTTC. Encoded protein: CAWSRGLGYGYTF.

Remarks on this clone: The sample holds other DNA sequences that translate to the same CDR3. The chain has TRBV5-1 and TRBJ1-3; tentative D call: TRBD1 (5 bases). Trimming pared 4 bases from V and 10 bases from J, leaving 21 bases between. The CDR3 is 15 residues long. Per germline, CDR1 SGHRS and CDR2 YFSETQ. CDR3 amino acids: CASSPTREAPETIYF. CDR3 bases: TGCGCCAGCAGCCCGACCAGGGAGGCTCCTGAAACCATATATTTT.

This sequence joins TRBV7-9 and TRBJ1-4, with 8 bases aligning to TRBD1. The CDR3 length is 14 residues. The trim removed 5 bases at V and 6 bases at J, leaving 5 bases unmatched. The germline CDR1 and CDR2 sequences are SEHNR and FQNEAQ (reference sequence). The CDR3: CASSLGQVDEKLFF. CDR3 in DNA: TGTGCCAGCAGCCTGGGACAGGTCGATGAAAAACTGTTTTTT.

The CDR3 region is CASSSDPGRSEKLFF. CDR3 nucleotides: TGTGCCAGCAGCTCCGATCCGGGTAGGAGTGAAAAACTGTTTTTT. The chain recombines TRBV7-2 with TRBJ1-4; the D is unclear. Germline CDR1 reads SGHTA; CDR2 reads FQGNSA. Trimming removed 4 bases from V and 7 bases from J, with 16 bases in between. The CDR3 spans 15 residues.

This sequence joins TRBV5-1 and TRBJ2-7; D is perhaps TRBD1 or TRBD2 (5 bases each). V dropped 1 base and J dropped 7 bases, with 18 bases sitting between them. The CDR3 is 15 amino acids. From germline, CDR1 is SGHRS and CDR2 YFSETQ. Written as DNA, the CDR3 is TGCGCCAGCAGCTTGTCGGGGCAGGAGAAGAGGGAGCAGTACTTC. It yields the protein CASSLSGQEKREQYF.

The rearrangement uses TRBV2 and TRBJ2-2; D possibly corresponds to TRBD1 (6 bases). Germline V gene data show CDR1 as SNHLY and CDR2 as FYNNEI. The V end was cut by 4 bases, the J end by 0 bases, with 15 bases between. CDR3 size: 17 residues. The CDR3 DNA sequence: TGTGCCAGCAGTGGTACGGGACACCGTTCGAACACCGGGGAGCTGTTTTTT. It yields the protein CASSGTGHRSNTGELFF.

This clone was recorded once. The chain carries TRBV19 and TRBJ1-4; TRBD1 might be the D (6 bases). The germline CDR1 and CDR2 sequences are LNHDA and SQIVND (reference sequence). Trimming removed 5 bases from V and 4 bases from J, with 11 bases in between. The CDR3 covers 14 residues. The CDR3 here is CASSAGVLNEKLFF. CDR3 nucleotides: TGTGCCAGTAGTGCAGGGGTACTTAATGAAAAACTGTTTTTT.

The V and J genes are TRBV5-1 and TRBJ1-6, with D tentatively TRBD1 (6 bases). The germline V gene has CDR1 SGHRS and CDR2 YFSETQ. V was pared by 5 bases and J by 9 bases, with 18 bases between. This CDR3 has 15 amino acids. CDR3 nucleotide sequence: TGCGCCAGCAGAGACAGGCCCTCATGGAGTTCACCCCTCCACTTT. Translation gives CASRDRPSWSSPLHF. Complete variable domain (other parts from reference TRBV5-1 and TRBJ1-6): KAGVTQTPRYLIKTRGQQVTLSCSPISGHRSVSWYQQTPGQGLQFLFEYFSETQRNKGNFPGRFSGRQFSNSRSEMNVSTLELGDSALYLCASRDRPSWSSPLHFGNGTRLTVT.

The CDR3 DNA sequence: TGTGCCAGTAGTATCCTAGGGCCAAACGGGAACACTGAAGCTTTCTTT. Protein product: CASSILGPNGNTEAFF. The V gene is TRBV19, the J gene TRBJ1-1; D gene ambiguous. Trimming removed 3 bases from V and 1 base from J, with 15 bases in between. The germline V gene has CDR1 LNHDA and CDR2 SQIVND (reference sequence). The CDR3 contains 16 residues.

The J gene is TRBJ2-7, the V gene TRBV19; D not certain. This CDR3 is built from 12 residues. Trimming stripped 5 bases from V and 0 bases from J, with 5 bases between. The germline CDR1 and CDR2 sequences are LNHDA and SQIVND (reference sequence). The CDR3, as DNA: TGTGCCAGTAGTCAACACTCCTACGAGCAGTACTTC. Amino acid sequence: CASSQHSYEQYF. Filled out from reference TRBV19 and TRBJ2-7, the complete variable domain reads DGGITQSPKYLFRKEGQNVTLSCEQNLNHDAMYWYRQDPGQGLRLIYYSQIVNDFQKGDIAEGYSVSREKKESFPLTVTSAQKNPTAFYLCASSQHSYEQYFGPGTRLTVT.

The V and J genes are TRBV15 and TRBJ1-3; possibly TRBD1 for D (5 bases). From germline, CDR1 is LNHNV and CDR2 YYDKDF (reference sequence). The length of the CDR3 is 15 residues. Trimming removed 5 bases from V and 0 bases from J, with 11 bases in between. In nucleotides, the CDR3 is TGTGCCACCAGCCTGGGACTGATCTCTGGAAACACCATATATTTT. Translation: CATSLGLISGNTIYF. The whole variable domain, remainder taken from reference TRBV15 and TRBJ1-3, is DAMVIQNPRYQVTQFGKPVTLSCSQTLNHNVMYWYQQKSSQAPKLLFHYYDKDFNNEADTPDNFQSRRPNTSFCFLDIRSPGLGDTAMYLCATSLGLISGNTIYFGEGSWLTVV.

The chain has TRBV28 and TRBJ2-3; no reliable D call. The CDR3 sequence is 14 residues long. Trimming took off 1 base at V and 2 bases at J, with 7 bases between the two ends. The germline CDR1 and CDR2 sequences are MDHEN and SYDVKM. CDR3 sequence reads: CASSLSPSTDTQYF. CDR3 nucleotide sequence: TGTGCCAGCAGTTTATCCCCATCCACAGATACGCAGTATTTT.

This clone is a singleton in its sample. This chain connects TRBV5-1 to TRBJ1-1; possible D gene TRBD1, 5 bases. Trimming cost V 4 bases and J 4 bases, with 17 bases left between them. The V gene's germline CDR1 is SGHRS and CDR2 YFSETQ. This CDR3 is 15 amino acids long. The CDR3 DNA follows: TGCGCCAGCAGCCTACGTGGGGGAACCGGCACTGAAGCTTTCTTT. Translation gives CASSLRGGTGTEAFF.

V gene TRBV19 combines with J gene TRBJ1-2; no reliable D call. In germline, CDR1 is LNHDA, CDR2 SQIVND (reference sequence). This CDR3 region has 13 residues. Trimming stripped 7 bases from V and 0 bases from J, with 9 bases between. The CDR3 is CASNGGSNYGYTF. CDR3 in DNA: TGTGCCAGTAACGGCGGATCTAACTATGGCTACACCTTC. Filled out from reference TRBV19 and TRBJ1-2, the complete variable domain reads DGGITQSPKYLFRKEGQNVTLSCEQNLNHDAMYWYRQDPGQGLRLIYYSQIVNDFQKGDIAEGYSVSREKKESFPLTVTSAQKNPTAFYLCASNGGSNYGYTFGSGTRLTVV.

This clone was seen once. The V call is TRBV11-1, the J call TRBJ1-4; D gene unclear. V was cut by 4 bases and J by 4 bases, with 7 bases left in between. This CDR3 has 13 residues. The V gene's germline CDR1 is SGHAT and CDR2 FQDESV (reference sequence). This CDR3 is CASSSTINEKLFF. CDR3 in DNA: TGTGCCAGCAGCTCAACGATTAATGAAAAACTGTTTTTT.

The chain has TRBV7-5 and TRBJ2-7. TRBV7-5 has pseudogene status. CDR3 length: 15 amino acids. This chain's CDR3 is CARSFSGSPSYEQYF. CDR3 DNA sequence: TGTGCCAGAAGCTTCTCCGGCTCGCCCAGCTACGAGCAGTACTTC.

The CDR3 is CTSSLKYGTSGGLSSYNEQFF. DNA of the CDR3: TGCACCAGCAGCCTAAAATACGGGACTAGCGGGGGACTAAGCTCCTACAATGAGCAGTTCTTC. V is TRBV1 and J is TRBJ2-1; TRBD2, the table's D call, lacks a check against the DNA. TRBV1 represents a pseudogene. CDR3 length: 21 residues.

V and J are TRBV19 and TRBJ2-3, with D possibly TRBD1 on 6 matching bases. Trimming took 5 bases from V and 0 from J, leaving 12 bases between them. Germline-derived CDR1 and CDR2 are LNHDA and SQIVND (reference sequence). This CDR3 is built from 15 residues. CDR3 sequence: CASSSRDTSTDTQYF. DNA for the CDR3: TGTGCCAGTAGTTCCCGGGACACCAGCACAGATACGCAGTATTTT.

This chain connects TRBV19 to TRBJ1-6, with D unclear. V was shortened by 6 bases and J by 6 bases, with 9 bases between the two germline ends. Germline CDR1 reads LNHDA; CDR2 reads SQIVND (reference sequence). The CDR3 contains 13 residues. CDR3 sequence: CASRIGSNSPLHF. The CDR3 nucleotides read TGTGCCAGTAGGATTGGGTCTAATTCACCCCTCCACTTT.

A remark on this clone: The same CDR3 is also encoded by other DNA sequences in this sample. CDR3 coding DNA: TGTGCCAGCAGTTACGCGGGAACCGGGGAGCTGTTTTTT. Its protein is CASSYAGTGELFF. The chain is built from TRBV6-5 and TRBJ2-2, with D perhaps TRBD2 (6 bases). Trimming took off 2 bases at V and 5 bases at J, with 6 bases between the two ends. Germline lookup yields CDR1 MNHEY and CDR2 SVGAGI. The length of the CDR3 is 13 residues.

The chain uses TRBV5-1 and TRBJ2-5, with D possibly being TRBD2 (6 bases). V gave up 4 bases and J gave up 4 bases, with 14 bases separating them. From germline, CDR1 is SGHRS and CDR2 YFSETQ. The CDR3 runs 14 residues. CDR3 sequence (DNA): TGCGCCAGCAGCCTCAGGGTGGAGGGAGAGACCCAGTACTTC. Encoded protein: CASSLRVEGETQYF.